The text below deals with one T cell receptor beta chain. As yet, its antigen is unknown. This record comes from a study of OX40 agonist ivuxolimab in advanced cancers. Between the trimmed V and J ends, which lost 1 base and 4 bases, there was a span of 10 bases. The CDR3 spans 14 residues. Germline CDR1 and CDR2: SEHNR and FQNEAQ (reference sequence). Repertoires were generated with immunoSEQ multiplex PCR, while TCRdb's copy carries only in-frame clones and drops some. The sample holds around 31,000 clones, roughly nine tenths seen once. The study, taken as a whole, reports: Compared with CD4+, CD8+ T cells on average had more expanded clones.

The input for sequencing was CD4+ or CD8+ T cells sorted from blood, taken in a trial of the OX40 agonist ivuxolimab. The TCR comes from an adult with an advanced solid tumor such as melanoma, head and neck, liver or kidney cancer. The rearrangement uses TRBV7-9 and TRBJ1-1; maybe TRBD1 (5 bases). DNA of the CDR3: TGTGCCAGCAGCTTAGGAGGACACCTCACTGAAGCTTTCTTT. It specifies CASSLGGHLTEAFF.